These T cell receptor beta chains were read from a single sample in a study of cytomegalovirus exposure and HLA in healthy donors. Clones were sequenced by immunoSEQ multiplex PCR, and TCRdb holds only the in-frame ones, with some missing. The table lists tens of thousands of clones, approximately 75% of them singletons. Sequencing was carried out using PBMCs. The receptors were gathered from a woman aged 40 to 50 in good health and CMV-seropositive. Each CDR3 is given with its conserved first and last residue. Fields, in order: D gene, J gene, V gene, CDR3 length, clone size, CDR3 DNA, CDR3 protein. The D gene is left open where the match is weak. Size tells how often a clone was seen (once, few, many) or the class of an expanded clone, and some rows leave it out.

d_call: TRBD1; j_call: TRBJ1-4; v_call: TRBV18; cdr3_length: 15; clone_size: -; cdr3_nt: TGTGCCAGCTCACCACCAGGGGGCGCCTTCGAAAAACTGTTTTTT; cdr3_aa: CASSPPGGAFEKLFF
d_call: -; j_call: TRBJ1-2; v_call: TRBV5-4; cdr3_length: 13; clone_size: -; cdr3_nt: TGTGCCAGCAGCCCACAGGGTTCTTATGGCTACACCTTC; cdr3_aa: CASSPQGSYGYTF
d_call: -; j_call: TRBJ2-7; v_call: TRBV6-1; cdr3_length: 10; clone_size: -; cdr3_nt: TGTGCCAGCCGGGACTACGAGCAGTACTTC; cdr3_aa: CASRDYEQYF
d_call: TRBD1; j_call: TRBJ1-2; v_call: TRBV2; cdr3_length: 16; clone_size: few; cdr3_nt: TGTGCCAGCAGAGTCATAGCCGGGACAGAGGAGGATGGCTACACCTTC; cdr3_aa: CASRVIAGTEEDGYTF
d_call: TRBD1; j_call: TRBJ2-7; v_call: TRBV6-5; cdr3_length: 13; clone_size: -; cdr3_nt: TGTGCCAGCAGCCAGGGACAGTTCTACGAGCAGTACTTC; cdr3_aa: CASSQGQFYEQYF
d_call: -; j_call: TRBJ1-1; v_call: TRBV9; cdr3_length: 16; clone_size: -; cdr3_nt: TGTGCCAGCAGCGTAGGGTGGGGGCCCATGAACACTGAAGCTTTCTTT; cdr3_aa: CASSVGWGPMNTEAFF
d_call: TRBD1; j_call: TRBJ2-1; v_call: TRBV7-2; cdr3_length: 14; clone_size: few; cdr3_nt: TGTGCCAGCAGGACAGGGGGGGGTTACAATGAGCAGTTCTTC; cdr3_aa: CASRTGGGYNEQFF
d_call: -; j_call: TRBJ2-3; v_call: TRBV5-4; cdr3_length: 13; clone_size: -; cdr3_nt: TGTGCCAGCAAGAGGGAAAGCACAGATACGCAGTATTTT; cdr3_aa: CASKRESTDTQYF
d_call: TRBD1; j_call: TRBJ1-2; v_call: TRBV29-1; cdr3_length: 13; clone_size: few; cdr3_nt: TGCAGCGTTGGGGACAGGGGCTACTATGGCTACACCTTC; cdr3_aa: CSVGDRGYYGYTF
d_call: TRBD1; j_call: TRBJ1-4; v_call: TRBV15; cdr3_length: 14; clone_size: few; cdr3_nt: TGTGCCACCTCCCCGGACAGGGGGCGTGAAAAACTGTTTTTT; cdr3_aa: CATSPDRGREKLFF
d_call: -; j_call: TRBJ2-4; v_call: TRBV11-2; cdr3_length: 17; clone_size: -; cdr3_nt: TGTGCCAGCAGCTTAGTTATCGAAGTACTAGCCAAAAACATTCAGTACTTC; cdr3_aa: CASSLVIEVLAKNIQYF
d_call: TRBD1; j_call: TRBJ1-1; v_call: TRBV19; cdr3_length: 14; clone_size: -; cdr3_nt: TGTGCCAGTAGTACAGCCGACAGGGACACTGAAGCTTTCTTT; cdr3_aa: CASSTADRDTEAFF
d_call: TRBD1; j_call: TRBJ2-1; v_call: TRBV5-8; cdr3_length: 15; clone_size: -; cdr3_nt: TGTGCCAGCAGCTTGTTGGGGACAGGGGGGGATGAGCAGTTCTTC; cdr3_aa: CASSLLGTGGDEQFF
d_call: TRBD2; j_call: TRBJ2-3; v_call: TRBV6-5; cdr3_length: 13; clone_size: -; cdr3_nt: TGTGCCACAGGGCGGGGGGGAACGGATACGCAGTATTTT; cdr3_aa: CATGRGGTDTQYF
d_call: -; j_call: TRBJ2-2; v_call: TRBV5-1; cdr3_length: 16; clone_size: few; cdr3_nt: TGCGCCAGCAGCTTGGGGGGCGCCGATGGCACCGGGGAGCTGTTTTTT; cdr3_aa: CASSLGGADGTGELFF
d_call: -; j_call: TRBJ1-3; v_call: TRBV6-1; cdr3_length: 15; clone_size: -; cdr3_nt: TGTGCCAGCAGTGAATGGATATTCGGGTGGAACACCATATATTTT; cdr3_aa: CASSEWIFGWNTIYF
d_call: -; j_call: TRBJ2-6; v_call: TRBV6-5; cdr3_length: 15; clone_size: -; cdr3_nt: TGTGCCAGCAGTTACGGAGGGACTGGGGCCAACGTCCTGACTTTC; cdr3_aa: CASSYGGTGANVLTF
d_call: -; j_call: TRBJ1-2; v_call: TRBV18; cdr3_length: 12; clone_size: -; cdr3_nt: TGTGCCAGCTCAACGGACAGCTATGGCTACACCTTC; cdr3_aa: CASSTDSYGYTF
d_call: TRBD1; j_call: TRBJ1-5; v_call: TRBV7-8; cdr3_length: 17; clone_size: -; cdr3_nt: TGTGCCAGCAGCTCCACCGACAGGGGCCTTAGCAATCAGCCCCAGCATTTT; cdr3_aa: CASSSTDRGLSNQPQHF
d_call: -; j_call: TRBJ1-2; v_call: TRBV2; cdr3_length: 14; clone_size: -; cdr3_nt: TGTGCCAGCAGTGAAAACGGCGGAGTAGGAGGCTACACCTTC; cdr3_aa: CASSENGGVGGYTF
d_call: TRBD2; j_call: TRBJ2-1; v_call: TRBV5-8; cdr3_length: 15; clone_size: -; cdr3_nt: TGTGCCAGCAGCTTGGGACTAGCGGAAAGCAATGAGCAGTTCTTC; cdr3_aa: CASSLGLAESNEQFF
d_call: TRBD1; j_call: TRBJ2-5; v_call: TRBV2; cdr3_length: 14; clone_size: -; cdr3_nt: TGTGCCAGCAGTGAGGACAGGGCTAGGGGGACCCAGTACTTC; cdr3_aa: CASSEDRARGTQYF
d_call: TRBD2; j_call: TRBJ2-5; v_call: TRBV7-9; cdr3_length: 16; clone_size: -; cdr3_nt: TGTGCCAGCAGCCGCCCCTTAGCGGGGGGCCAAGAGACCCAGTACTTC; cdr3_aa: CASSRPLAGGQETQYF
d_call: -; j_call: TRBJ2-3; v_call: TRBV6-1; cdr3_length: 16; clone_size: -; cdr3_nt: TGTGCCAGCAGTGAAAGTTGGGGAGTCGGCACAGATACGCAGTATTTT; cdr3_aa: CASSESWGVGTDTQYF
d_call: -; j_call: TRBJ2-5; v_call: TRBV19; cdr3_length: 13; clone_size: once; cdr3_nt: TGTGCCAGTAGTATGGGGAGACAAGAGACCCAGTACTTC; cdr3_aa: CASSMGRQETQYF
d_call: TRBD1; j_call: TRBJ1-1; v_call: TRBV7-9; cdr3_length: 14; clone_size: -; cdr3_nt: TGTGCCAGCAGCCTGGGACAGGGGTGGTCTGAAGCTTTCTTT; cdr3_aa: CASSLGQGWSEAFF
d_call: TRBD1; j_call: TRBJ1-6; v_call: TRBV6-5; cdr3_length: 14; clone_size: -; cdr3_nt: TGTGCCAGCAGTTATGGCCTACAGGGGTCACCCCTCCACTTT; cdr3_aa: CASSYGLQGSPLHF
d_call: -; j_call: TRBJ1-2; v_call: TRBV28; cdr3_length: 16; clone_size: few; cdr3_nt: TGTGCCAGCAGCCGTGGGGGCCCCGATGGGGACTATGGCTACACCTTC; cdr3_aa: CASSRGGPDGDYGYTF